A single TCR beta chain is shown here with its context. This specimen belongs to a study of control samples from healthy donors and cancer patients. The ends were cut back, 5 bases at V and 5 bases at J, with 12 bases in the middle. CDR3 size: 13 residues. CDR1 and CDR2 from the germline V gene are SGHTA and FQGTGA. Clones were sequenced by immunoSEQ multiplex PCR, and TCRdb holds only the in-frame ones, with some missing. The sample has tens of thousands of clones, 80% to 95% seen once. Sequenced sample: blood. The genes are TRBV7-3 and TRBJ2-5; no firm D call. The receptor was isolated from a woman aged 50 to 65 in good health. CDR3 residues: CASSPSSSETQYF. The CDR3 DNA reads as TGTGCCAGCAGCCCATCAAGCTCGGAGACCCAGTACTTC.